The 14 T cell receptor beta chains listed next were all sequenced from one sample in a study of blood T cell repertoires in COVID-19 (dated by TCRdb to 2020 to 2021). Library creation used the immunoSEQ multiplex PCR assay. Not all clones reach the TCRdb copy of this immuneACCESS table, which keeps in-frame sequences only. Checked studies attribute under half of the gap to unresolved V genes and leave the rest unexplained. A total of about 200,000 clones appear in this sample, about 88% of them only once. The ten largest make up roughly 4.5% of the sample. The source material was PBMCs or T cells enriched from blood (not recorded which). These receptors were obtained from a woman aged 25 to 45 who had been exposed to COVID-19.

The chain recombines TRBV7-9 with TRBJ2-2; the D is unclear. Trimming took off 2 bases at V and 3 bases at J, with 13 bases between the two ends. This CDR3 contains 16 residues. The germline V gene has CDR1 SEHNR and CDR2 FQNEAQ (reference sequence). This CDR3 is CASSLRFGSHTGELFF. The CDR3 nucleotides are TGTGCCAGCAGCTTAAGATTCGGGTCACACACCGGGGAGCTGTTTTTT.

This chain joins TRBV29-1 and TRBJ1-1; TRBD1 aligns across 8 bases. With 3 bases clipped from V and 2 bases from J, the junction kept 2 bases outside the gene matches. The CDR3 runs 13 residues. CDR1 is SQVTM and CDR2 is ANQGSEA in the germline V gene. As DNA, the CDR3 is TGCAGCGTTGATTCAGGGGGCAACACTGAAGCTTTCTTT. This codes for CSVDSGGNTEAFF.

V is TRBV5-1 and J is TRBJ2-7; TRBD2 aligns across 7 bases. V was clipped by 4 bases and J by 1 base; unmatched bases: 2. Per the germline V gene, CDR1 is SGHRS and CDR2 is YFSETQ. The CDR3 consists of 13 residues. The CDR3 protein is CASSQGGSYEQYF. The CDR3 bases are TGCGCCAGCAGCCAGGGAGGGTCCTACGAGCAGTACTTC.

V and J are TRBV7-9 and TRBJ2-3; the match to TRBD2 covers 8 bases. With 1 base clipped from V and 10 bases from J, the junction kept 1 base outside the gene matches. The CDR3 is 12 amino acids. Germline lookup yields CDR1 SEHNR and CDR2 FQNEAQ (reference sequence). This CDR3 is CASSLEAGAQYF. CDR3 nucleotide sequence: TGTGCCAGCAGCTTAGAAGCGGGGGCGCAGTATTTT.

The gene calls are TRBV14 and TRBJ2-7; the match to TRBD1 covers 8 bases. The CDR3 loop spans 16 amino acids. Germline V lookup: CDR1 SGHDN, CDR2 FVKESK. V shed 4 bases and J 2 bases; nucleotides not matched to a gene: 10. The CDR3 loop reads CASSLHPGQGTYEQYF. The CDR3 nucleotides are TGTGCCAGCAGCCTTCATCCCGGACAGGGTACCTACGAGCAGTACTTC. Looking up the rest from reference TRBV14 and TRBJ2-7 gives the full variable domain: EAGVTQFPSHSVIEKGQTVTLRCDPISGHDNLYWYRRVMGKEIKFLLHFVKESKQDESGMPNNRFLAERTGGTYSTLKVQPAELEDSGVYFCASSLHPGQGTYEQYFGPGTRLTVT.

DNA for the CDR3: TGTGCCAGTACCCAAGTGCTAGGGGGCGGACAGCCCCAGCATTTT. Translating gives CASTQVLGGGQPQHF. This chain joins TRBV19 and TRBJ1-5; 7 nucleotides align to TRBD1. Per germline, CDR1 LNHDA and CDR2 SQIVND (reference sequence). V lost 7 bases and J lost 7; bases outside the gene matches: 13. The CDR3 runs to 15 residues.

The chain's CDR3 is CASSLRQGRSNEKLFF. The CDR3 nucleotides read TGTGCCAGCAGCCTAAGACAGGGTCGATCTAATGAAAAACTGTTTTTT. V is TRBV5-5 and J is TRBJ1-4; 7 bases agree with TRBD1. The CDR3 loop spans 16 amino acids. J gave up 3 bases and V 4 bases, and 9 bases lay outside the gene matches. Germline values: CDR1 SGHKS, CDR2 YYEKEE (reference sequence).

This clone is termed medium-sized. This chain uses TRBV30 with TRBJ1-6; D is ambiguous. CDR1 GTSNPN and CDR2 SVGIG come from the germline V gene (reference sequence). V was clipped by 0 bases and J by 0 bases, with 15 bases between them. This CDR3 contains 18 residues. The CDR3 spells CAWSVSGLVSSYNSPLHF. Written as DNA, the CDR3 is TGTGCCTGGAGTGTAAGCGGACTGGTGAGCTCCTATAATTCACCCCTCCACTTT.

This sequence joins TRBV24-1 and TRBJ1-2, with a possible D match to TRBD1 (5 bases). This CDR3 has 16 residues. Germline V gene sequence: CDR1 KGHDR, CDR2 SFDVKD. V shed 4 bases and J shed 6 bases, with 20 bases lying between them. The CDR3 protein is CATSDSPYAGWDGYTF. In DNA form, the CDR3 reads TGTGCCACCAGTGACTCCCCTTATGCAGGGTGGGATGGCTACACCTTC.

This sequence joins TRBV5-1 and TRBJ2-7, with a tentative D call TRBD1 (6 bases). Trimming pared 0 bases from V and 4 bases from J, leaving 17 bases between. Germline loops: CDR1 SGHRS, CDR2 YFSETQ. The CDR3 extends over 16 amino acids. The CDR3 reads CASSLAFRGGKYEQYF. The CDR3 region has the DNA TGCGCCAGCAGCTTGGCTTTCAGAGGGGGTAAGTACGAGCAGTACTTC.

The chain employs TRBV24-1 and TRBJ2-1, with 16 bases identical to TRBD2. The CDR3 loop spans 15 amino acids. CDR1 and CDR2 (germline): KGHDR, SFDVKD. Germline trimming cut 8 bases from V and 15 bases from J; bases unmatched to any gene: 12. CDR3 nucleotide sequence: TGTGCCACCACCGCTCCGGGACTAGCGGGGGGGTCGTGGTTCTTC. This codes for CATTAPGLAGGSWFF.

The rearrangement links TRBV27 to TRBJ2-6; D gene ambiguous. Trimming stripped 4 bases from V and 1 base from J, with 8 bases between. The CDR3 is made up of 15 amino acids. Germline V lookup: CDR1 MNHEY, CDR2 SMNVEV (reference sequence). CDR3 DNA: TGTGCCAGCAGTTCCGAGATATCTGGGGCCAACGTCCTGACTTTC. Amino acid sequence: CASSSEISGANVLTF.

V gene TRBV29-1 combines with J gene TRBJ1-1; 8 bases align to TRBD1. Germline V gives CDR1 SQVTM, CDR2 ANQGSEA. The CDR3 totals 13 residues. V was clipped by 6 bases and J by 5 bases; unmatched bases: 8. CDR3 sequence: CSVVQGAGTEAFF. DNA for the CDR3: TGCAGCGTCGTCCAGGGGGCTGGGACTGAAGCTTTCTTT.

V usage is TRBV3-1 (or the pseudogene TRBV3-2) and J usage is TRBJ2-7; D gene ambiguous. Per the germline V gene, CDR1 is LGHDT and CDR2 is YNNKEL (reference sequence). The V and J ends lost 4 bases and 2 bases respectively, with 12 bases between them. This CDR3 has 14 amino acids. CDR3 nucleotide sequence: TGTGCCAGCAGCCGGCCATGGCACCCCTACGAGCAGTACTTC. Protein sequence: CASSRPWHPYEQYF.